This T cell receptor (beta chain) was observed in a study of early T cells in non-severe SARS-CoV-2 infection. Deletions cut 5 bases from V and 0 bases from J, with 10 bases between. CDR1 and CDR2 (germline): SGHVS, FNYEAQ. This CDR3 has 15 residues. TCRdb analysed the 5' RACE reads with MiXCR anew, one entry per CDR3 protein. The sample lists 35,000 to 50,000 distinct CDR3 sequences; about 25% were seen once. The sequence was obtained from an adult who was a healthcare worker with PCR-confirmed SARS-CoV-2 infection or an uninfected control (not recorded which). Sample: whole blood, taken at baseline. The chain has TRBV7-6 and TRBJ2-2; D remains ambiguous. CDR3 bases: TGTGCCAGCAGCCTCCGGGCCTCGAACACCGGGGAGCTGTTTTTT. Its translation: CASSLRASNTGELFF.